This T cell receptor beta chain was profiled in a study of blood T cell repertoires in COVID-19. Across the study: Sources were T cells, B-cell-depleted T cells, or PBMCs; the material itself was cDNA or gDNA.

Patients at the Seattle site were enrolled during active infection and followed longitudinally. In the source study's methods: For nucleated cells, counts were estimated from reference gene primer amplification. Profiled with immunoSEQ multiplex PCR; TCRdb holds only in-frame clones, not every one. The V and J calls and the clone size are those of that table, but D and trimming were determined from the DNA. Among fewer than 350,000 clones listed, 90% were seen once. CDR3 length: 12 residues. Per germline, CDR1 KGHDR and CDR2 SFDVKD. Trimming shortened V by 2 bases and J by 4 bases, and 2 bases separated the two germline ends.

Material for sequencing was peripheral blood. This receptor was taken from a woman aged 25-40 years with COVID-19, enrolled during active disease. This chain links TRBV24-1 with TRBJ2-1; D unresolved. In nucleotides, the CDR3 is TGTGCCACCAGTGATTCGTACAATGAGCAGTTCTTC. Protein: CATSDSYNEQFF.